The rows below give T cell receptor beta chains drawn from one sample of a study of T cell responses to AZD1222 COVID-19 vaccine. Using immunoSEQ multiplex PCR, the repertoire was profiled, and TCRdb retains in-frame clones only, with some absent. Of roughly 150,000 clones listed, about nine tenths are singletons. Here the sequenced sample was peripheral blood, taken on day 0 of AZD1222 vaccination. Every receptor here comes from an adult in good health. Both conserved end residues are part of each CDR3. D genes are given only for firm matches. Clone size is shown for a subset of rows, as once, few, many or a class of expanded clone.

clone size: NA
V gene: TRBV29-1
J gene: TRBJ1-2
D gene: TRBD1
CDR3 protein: CSVPGQGYYGYTF
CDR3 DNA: TGCAGCGTCCCGGGACAGGGGTACTATGGCTACACCTTC

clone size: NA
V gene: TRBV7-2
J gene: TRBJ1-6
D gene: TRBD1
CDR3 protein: CASSLGQGGSPLHF
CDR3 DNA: TGTGCCAGCAGCTTAGGACAGGGCGGTTCACCCCTCCACTTT

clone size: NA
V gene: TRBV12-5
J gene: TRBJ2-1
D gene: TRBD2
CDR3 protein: CASGSSGSSYNEQFF
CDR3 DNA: TGTGCTAGTGGATCTAGCGGAAGCTCCTACAATGAGCAGTTCTTC

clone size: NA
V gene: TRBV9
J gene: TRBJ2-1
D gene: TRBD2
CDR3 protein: CASSVFGGGEYNEQFF
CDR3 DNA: TGTGCCAGCAGCGTTTTTGGCGGGGGGGAGTACAATGAGCAGTTCTTC

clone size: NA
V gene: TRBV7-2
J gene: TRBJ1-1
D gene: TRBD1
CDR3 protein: CASSLTTGGTEAFF
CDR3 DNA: TGTGCCAGCAGCTTAACCACAGGGGGGACTGAAGCTTTCTTT

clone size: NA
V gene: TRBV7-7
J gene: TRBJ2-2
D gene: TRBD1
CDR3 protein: CASSPTGAGELFF
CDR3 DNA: TGTGCCAGCAGCCCTACAGGGGCCGGGGAGCTGTTTTTT

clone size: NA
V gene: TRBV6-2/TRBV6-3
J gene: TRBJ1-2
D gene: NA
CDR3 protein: CASSYSNYGYTF
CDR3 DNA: TGTGCCAGCAGTTACTCTAACTATGGCTACACCTTC

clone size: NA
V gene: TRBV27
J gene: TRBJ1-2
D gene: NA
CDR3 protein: CASSPDSYGYTF
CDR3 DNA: TGTGCCAGCAGTCCGGACAGCTATGGCTACACCTTC

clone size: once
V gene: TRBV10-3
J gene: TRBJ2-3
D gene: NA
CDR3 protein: CAISEGYTDTQYF
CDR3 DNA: TGTGCCATCAGTGAGGGCTACACGGATACGCAGTATTTT

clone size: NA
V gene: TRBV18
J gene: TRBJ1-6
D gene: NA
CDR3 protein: CASSPDRNSPLHF
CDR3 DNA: TGTGCCAGCTCACCGGACCGAAATTCACCCCTCCACTTT

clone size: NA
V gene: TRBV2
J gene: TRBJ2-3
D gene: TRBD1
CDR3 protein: CASGEGRGNTDTQYF
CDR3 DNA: TGTGCCAGCGGCGAGGGCAGGGGGAACACAGATACGCAGTATTTT

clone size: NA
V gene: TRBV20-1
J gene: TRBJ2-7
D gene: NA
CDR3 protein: CSAPRGYEQYF
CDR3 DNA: TGCAGTGCTCCGAGGGGATACGAGCAGTACTTC

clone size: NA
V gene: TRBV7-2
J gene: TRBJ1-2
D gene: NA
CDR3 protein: CASSSSNYGYTF
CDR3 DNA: TGTGCCAGCAGCTCTTCCAACTATGGCTACACCTTC

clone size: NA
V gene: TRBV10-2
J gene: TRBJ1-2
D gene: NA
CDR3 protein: CASSDPLGSSNYGYTF
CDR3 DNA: TGCGCCAGCAGTGACCCTCTTGGATCCTCTAACTATGGCTACACCTTC

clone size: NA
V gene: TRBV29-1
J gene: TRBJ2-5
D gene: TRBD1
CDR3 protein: CSVLTGRVVETQYF
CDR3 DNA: TGCAGCGTTTTGACAGGGCGGGTAGTAGAGACCCAGTACTTC

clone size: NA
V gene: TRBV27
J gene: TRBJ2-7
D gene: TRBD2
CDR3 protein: CASRGGDYEQYF
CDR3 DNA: TGTGCCAGCAGGGGAGGGGACTACGAGCAGTACTTC

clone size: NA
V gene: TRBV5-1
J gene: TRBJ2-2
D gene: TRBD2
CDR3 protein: CASSHRREGHTGELFF
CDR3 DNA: TGCGCCAGCAGCCACAGGCGGGAGGGACACACCGGGGAGCTGTTTTTT

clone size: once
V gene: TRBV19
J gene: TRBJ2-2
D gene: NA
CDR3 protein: CASNRDLNTGELFF
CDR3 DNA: TGTGCCAGTAACAGGGACCTTAACACCGGGGAGCTGTTTTTT

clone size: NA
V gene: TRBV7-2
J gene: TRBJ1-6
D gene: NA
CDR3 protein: CASHGTPNSPLHF
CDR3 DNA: TGTGCCAGTCACGGGACACCCAATTCACCCCTCCACTTT

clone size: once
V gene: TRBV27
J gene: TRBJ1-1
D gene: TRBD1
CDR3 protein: CASLTGTEAFF
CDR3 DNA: TGTGCCAGCCTGACAGGGACTGAAGCTTTCTTT

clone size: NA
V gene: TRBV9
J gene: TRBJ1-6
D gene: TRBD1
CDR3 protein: CASSMGTGDASPLHF
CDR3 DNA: TGTGCCAGCAGCATGGGGACAGGGGATGCTTCACCCCTCCACTTT

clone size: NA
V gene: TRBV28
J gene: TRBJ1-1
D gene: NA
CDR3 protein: CASSLRGQNTEAFF
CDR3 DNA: TGTGCCAGCAGTTTACGGGGGCAGAACACTGAAGCTTTCTTT

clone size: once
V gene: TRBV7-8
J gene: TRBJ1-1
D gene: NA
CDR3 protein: CASRIGGLDTEAFF
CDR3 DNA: TGTGCCAGCAGGATAGGGGGTCTCGACACTGAAGCTTTCTTT

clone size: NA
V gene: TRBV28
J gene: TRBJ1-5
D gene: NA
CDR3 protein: CASSLQQSNQPQHF
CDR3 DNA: TGTGCCAGCAGTTTGCAACAAAGCAATCAGCCCCAGCATTTT

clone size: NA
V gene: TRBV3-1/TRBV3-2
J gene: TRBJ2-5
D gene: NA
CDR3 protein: CASSQDRGLGETQYF
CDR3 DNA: TGTGCCAGCAGCCAAGACCGGGGGTTGGGAGAGACCCAGTACTTC

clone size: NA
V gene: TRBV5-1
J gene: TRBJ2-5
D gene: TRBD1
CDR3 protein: CASSVGGTGRETQYF
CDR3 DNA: TGCGCCAGCAGCGTCGGTGGGACAGGGAGGGAGACCCAGTACTTC

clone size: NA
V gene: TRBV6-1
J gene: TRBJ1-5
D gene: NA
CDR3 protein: CASSEFGEGGQPQHF
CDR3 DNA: TGTGCCAGCAGTGAGTTTGGGGAAGGCGGTCAGCCCCAGCATTTT

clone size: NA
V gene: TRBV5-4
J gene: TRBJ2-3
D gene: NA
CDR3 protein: CASSSFRGGSADTQYF
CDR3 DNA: TGTGCCAGCAGCTCCTTTAGGGGGGGAAGCGCAGATACGCAGTATTTT

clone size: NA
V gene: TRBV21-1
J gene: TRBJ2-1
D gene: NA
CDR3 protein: CASSKGFTSGGRYNEQFF
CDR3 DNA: TGTGCCAGCAGCAAAGGGTTCACTAGCGGGGGGCGCTACAATGAGCAGTTCTTC

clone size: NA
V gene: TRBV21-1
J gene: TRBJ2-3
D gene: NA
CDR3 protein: CASSSRTGEDTQYF
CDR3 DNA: TGTGCCAGCAGCTCCAGGACAGGGGAAGATACGCAGTATTTT

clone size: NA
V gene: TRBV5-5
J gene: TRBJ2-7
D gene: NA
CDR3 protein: CASSEWVTVPNEQYF
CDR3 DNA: TGTGCCAGCAGTGAATGGGTAACAGTTCCAAATGAGCAGTACTTC

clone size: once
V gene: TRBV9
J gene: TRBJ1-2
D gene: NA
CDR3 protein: CASSVGDTLGGYTF
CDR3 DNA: TGTGCCAGCAGCGTAGGGGACACCCTGGGCGGCTACACCTTC

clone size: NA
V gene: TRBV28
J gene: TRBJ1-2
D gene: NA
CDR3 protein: CASSLIPDYGYTF
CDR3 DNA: TGTGCCAGCAGTTTGATCCCCGACTATGGCTACACCTTC

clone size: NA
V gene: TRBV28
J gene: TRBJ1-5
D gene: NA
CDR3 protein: CASNDRTSYSNQPQHF
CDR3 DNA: TGTGCCAGTAACGACAGAACATCGTATAGCAATCAGCCCCAGCATTTT

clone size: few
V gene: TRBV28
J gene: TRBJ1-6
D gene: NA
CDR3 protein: CASSFVQGATFSSPLHF
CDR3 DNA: TGTGCCAGCAGTTTTGTTCAAGGCGCAACCTTTTCCTCACCCCTCCACTTT

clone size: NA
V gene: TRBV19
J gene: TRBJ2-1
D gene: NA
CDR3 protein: CASGGNEQFF
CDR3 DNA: TGTGCCAGCGGGGGTAATGAGCAGTTCTTC

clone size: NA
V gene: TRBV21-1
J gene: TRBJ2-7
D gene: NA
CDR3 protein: CASSTERGAYEQYF
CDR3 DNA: TGTGCCAGCAGCACCGAGCGGGGGGCCTACGAGCAGTACTTC

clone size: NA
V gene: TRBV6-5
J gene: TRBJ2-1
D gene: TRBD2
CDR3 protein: CASSYTSGSTSRQFF
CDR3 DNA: TGTGCCAGCAGTTATACTAGCGGGAGTACATCCCGGCAGTTCTTC

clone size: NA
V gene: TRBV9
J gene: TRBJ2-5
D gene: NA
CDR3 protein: CASSIRGETQYF
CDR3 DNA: TGTGCCAGCAGCATCCGTGGGGAGACCCAGTACTTC

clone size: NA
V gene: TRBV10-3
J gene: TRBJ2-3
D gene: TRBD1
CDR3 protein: CAIRPWTGDTDTQYF
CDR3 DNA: TGTGCCATCAGGCCCTGGACAGGGGATACAGATACGCAGTATTTT

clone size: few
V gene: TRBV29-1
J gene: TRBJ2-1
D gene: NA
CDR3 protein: CSGRGTYNEQFF
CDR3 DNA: TGCAGCGGCCGCGGGACCTACAATGAGCAGTTCTTC

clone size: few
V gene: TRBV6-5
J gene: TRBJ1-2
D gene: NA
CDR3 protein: CATTSNWGPGYGYTF
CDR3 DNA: TGTGCCACCACCTCGAACTGGGGCCCGGGCTATGGCTACACCTTC

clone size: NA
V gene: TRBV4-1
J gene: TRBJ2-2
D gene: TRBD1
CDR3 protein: CASSLRWDRGLGYSGELFF
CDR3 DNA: TGCGCCAGCAGCTTGCGCTGGGACAGGGGTCTGGGGTATTCCGGGGAGCTGTTTTTT

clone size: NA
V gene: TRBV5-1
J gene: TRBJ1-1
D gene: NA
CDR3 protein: CASSLGSTGVDTEAFF
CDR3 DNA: TGCGCCAGCAGCTTGGGATCTACGGGGGTAGACACTGAAGCTTTCTTT

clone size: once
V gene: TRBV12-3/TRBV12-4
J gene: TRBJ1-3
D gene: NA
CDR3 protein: CASSLGGNTIYF
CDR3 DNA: TGTGCCAGCAGTTTAGGGGGAAACACCATATATTTT

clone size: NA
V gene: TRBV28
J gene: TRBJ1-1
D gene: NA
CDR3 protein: CASSQELEAFF
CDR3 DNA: TGTGCCAGCAGTCAGGAACTGGAAGCTTTCTTT

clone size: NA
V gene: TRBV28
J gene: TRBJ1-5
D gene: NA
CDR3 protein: CASTPWGSNQPQHF
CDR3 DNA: TGTGCCAGCACCCCGTGGGGTAGCAATCAGCCCCAGCATTTT

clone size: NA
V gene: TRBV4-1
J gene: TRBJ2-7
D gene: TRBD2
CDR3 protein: CASSQSPSGRAYEQYF
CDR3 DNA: TGCGCCAGCAGCCAAAGCCCTAGCGGGAGGGCCTACGAGCAGTACTTC

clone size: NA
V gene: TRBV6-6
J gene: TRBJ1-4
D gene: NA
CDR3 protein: CASNRQGSEKLFF
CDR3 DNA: TGTGCCAGCAATCGGCAGGGGAGTGAAAAACTGTTTTTT

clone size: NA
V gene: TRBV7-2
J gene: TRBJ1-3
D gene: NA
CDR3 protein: CASSRGESGNTIYF
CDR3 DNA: TGTGCCAGCAGCCGGGGGGAATCTGGAAACACCATATATTTT

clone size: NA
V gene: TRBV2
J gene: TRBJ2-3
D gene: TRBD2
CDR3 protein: CASSERRSGRSTDTQYF
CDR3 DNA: TGTGCCAGCAGTGAGAGGCGGAGCGGGAGGAGCACAGATACGCAGTATTTT

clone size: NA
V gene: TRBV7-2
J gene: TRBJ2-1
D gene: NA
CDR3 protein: CASSLLSGGPNNEQFF
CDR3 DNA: TGTGCCAGCAGCCTACTGAGTGGGGGGCCCAACAATGAGCAGTTCTTC

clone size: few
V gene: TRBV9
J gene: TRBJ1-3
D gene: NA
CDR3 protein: CASSSVGLGNTIYF
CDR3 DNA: TGTGCCAGCAGCTCCGTTGGGCTTGGAAACACCATATATTTT